What follows is one T cell receptor beta chain and its context. Its antigen remains unknown. A second roughly 6 to 12 cycle PCR used barcoded and J-beta primers. In TCRdb, the 5' RACE reads were re-called with MiXCR into one record per CDR3 protein. The sample includes 1,800,000 or so distinct CDR3 sequences, roughly two fifths of them seen just once. Drawing of peripheral blood yielded roughly 9.8 milliliters from each donor. This entry is derived from a study of blood T cells in healthy people across ages. Broader study findings: Conclusively comparing naive with antigen-experienced cells was impossible with unsorted PBMCs. Observed TCR beta diversity showed a strong correlation with the percentage of naive T cells as measured by flow cytometry. CMV status of donors was unknown, possibly confounding expanded clonotype changes.

CDR3 length: 13 residues. V lost 4 bases to trimming and J lost 6 bases; unmatched junction nucleotides: 4. Germline V gives CDR1 DFQATT, CDR2 SNEGSKA (reference sequence). V is TRBV20-1 and J is TRBJ2-1; 9 nucleotides line up with TRBD2. The receptor was derived from a human donor in good health. The sample taken for sequencing was blood. In DNA, the CDR3 is TGCAGTGCTAAGCGGGGGGCACGCAATGAGCAGTTCTTC. It translates to CSAKRGARNEQFF.